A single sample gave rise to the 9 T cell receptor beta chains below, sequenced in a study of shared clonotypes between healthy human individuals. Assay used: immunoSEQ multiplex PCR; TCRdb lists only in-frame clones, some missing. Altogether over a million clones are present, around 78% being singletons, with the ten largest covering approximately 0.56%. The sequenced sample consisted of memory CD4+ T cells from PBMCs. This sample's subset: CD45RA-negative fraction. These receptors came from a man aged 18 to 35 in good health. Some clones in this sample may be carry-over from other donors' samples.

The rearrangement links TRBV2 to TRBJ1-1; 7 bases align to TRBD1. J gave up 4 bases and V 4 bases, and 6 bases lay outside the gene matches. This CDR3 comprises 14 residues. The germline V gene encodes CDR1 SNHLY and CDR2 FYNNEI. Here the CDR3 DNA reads TGTGCCAGCAGTGCTGTGACAGGGTTCACTGAAGCTTTCTTT. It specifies CASSAVTGFTEAFF.

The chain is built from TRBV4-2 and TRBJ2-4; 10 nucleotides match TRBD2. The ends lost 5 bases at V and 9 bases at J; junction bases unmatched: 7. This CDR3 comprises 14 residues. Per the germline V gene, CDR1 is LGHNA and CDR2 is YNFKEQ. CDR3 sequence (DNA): TGTGCCAGCAGCATAAGCGGGAGGGCCGGCATTCAGTACTTC. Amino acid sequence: CASSISGRAGIQYF.

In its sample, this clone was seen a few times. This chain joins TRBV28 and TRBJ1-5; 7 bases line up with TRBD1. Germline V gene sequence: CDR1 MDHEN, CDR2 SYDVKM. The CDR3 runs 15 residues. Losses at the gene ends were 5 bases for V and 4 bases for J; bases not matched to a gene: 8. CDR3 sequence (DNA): TGTGCCAGCAGTCTTCGGACAGGACGAAATCAGCCCCAGCATTTT. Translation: CASSLRTGRNQPQHF.

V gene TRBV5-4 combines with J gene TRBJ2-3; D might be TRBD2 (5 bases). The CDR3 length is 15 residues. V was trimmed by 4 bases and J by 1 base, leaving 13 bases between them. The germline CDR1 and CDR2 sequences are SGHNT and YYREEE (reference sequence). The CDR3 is CASSHRGWGTDTQYF. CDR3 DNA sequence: TGTGCCAGCAGCCACCGGGGATGGGGCACAGATACGCAGTATTTT. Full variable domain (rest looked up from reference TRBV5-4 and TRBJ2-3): ETGVTQSPTHLIKTRGQQVTLRCSSQSGHNTVSWYQQALGQGPQFIFQYYREEENGRGNFPPRFSGLQFPNYSSELNVNALELDDSALYLCASSHRGWGTDTQYFGPGTRLTVL.

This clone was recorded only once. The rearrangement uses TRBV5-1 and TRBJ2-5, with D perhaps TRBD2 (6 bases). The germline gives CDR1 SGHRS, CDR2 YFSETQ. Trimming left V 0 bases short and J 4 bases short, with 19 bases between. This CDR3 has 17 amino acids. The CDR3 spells CASSLGDSTFTSETQYF. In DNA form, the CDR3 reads TGCGCCAGCAGCTTGGGGGACTCGACGTTCACATCAGAGACCCAGTACTTC.

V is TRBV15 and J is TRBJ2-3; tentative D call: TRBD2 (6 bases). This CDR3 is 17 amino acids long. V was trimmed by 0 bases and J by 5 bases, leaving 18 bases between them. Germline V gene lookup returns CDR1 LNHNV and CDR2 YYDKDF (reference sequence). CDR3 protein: CATSRDPVGGGKDTQYF. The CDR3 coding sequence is TGTGCCACCAGCAGAGATCCTGTTGGGGGAGGTAAAGATACGCAGTATTTT.

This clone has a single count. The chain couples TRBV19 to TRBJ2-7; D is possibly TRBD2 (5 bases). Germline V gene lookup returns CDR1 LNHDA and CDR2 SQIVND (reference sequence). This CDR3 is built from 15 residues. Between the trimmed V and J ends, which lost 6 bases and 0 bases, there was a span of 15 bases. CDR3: CASSLSGGFSYEQYF. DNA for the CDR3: TGTGCCAGTAGCCTCAGCGGCGGCTTCTCCTACGAGCAGTACTTC.

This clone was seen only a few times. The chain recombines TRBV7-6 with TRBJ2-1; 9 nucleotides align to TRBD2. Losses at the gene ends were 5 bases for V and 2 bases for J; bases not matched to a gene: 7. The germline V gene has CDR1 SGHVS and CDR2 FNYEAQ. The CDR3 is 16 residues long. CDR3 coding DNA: TGTGCCAGCAGCCCCCAGACTAGCGGAACCTACAATGAGCAGTTCTTC. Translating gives CASSPQTSGTYNEQFF.

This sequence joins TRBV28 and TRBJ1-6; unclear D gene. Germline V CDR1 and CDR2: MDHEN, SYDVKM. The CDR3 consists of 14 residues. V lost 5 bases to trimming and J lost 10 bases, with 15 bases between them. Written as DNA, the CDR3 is TGTGCCAGCAGTCACGGGGTTAAGGACTCACCCCTCCACTTT. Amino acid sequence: CASSHGVKDSPLHF.